This T cell receptor beta chain was sequenced for a study of blood T cell repertoires in COVID-19. This CDR3 contains 16 residues. Germline lookup yields CDR1 MNHEY and CDR2 SVGEGT. V was clipped by 0 bases and J by 4 bases, with 12 bases between them. In the original analysis: By means of reference gene primer amplification, nucleated cell counts were estimated. Some clones are missing from TCRdb's copy, which holds only in-frame ones; the method was immunoSEQ multiplex PCR. The DNA was the basis for D and trimming; V, J and clone size are from that table. This repertoire shows roughly 85,000 clones, around 74% found once; its top ten account for 8.5% to 10%.

This chain joins TRBV6-2 or TRBV6-3 and TRBJ1-4; no clear D gene. The TCR sequence derives from a human donor in a cohort sampled during active COVID-19. Material for sequencing was peripheral blood. CDR3 in DNA: TGTGCCAGCAGTTACTCGGCGACCGACTATAATGAAAAACTGTTTTTT. It encodes CASSYSATDYNEKLFF.